This T cell receptor (beta chain) appears in the sequencing data of a study of blood T cells in healthy people across ages. CDR1 and CDR2 from the germline V gene are MNHNY and SVGAGI (reference sequence). CDR3 length equals 15 residues. V dropped 2 bases and J dropped 4 bases, with 11 bases sitting between them. Next came a second PCR, run for 7 to 11 cycles, which used a sample-barcoded 5' primer along with a J-beta primer mix. TCRdb re-derived calls from the 5' RACE reads in MiXCR, one entry per CDR3 protein. The top ten hold around 4% of the sample, which has 1,500,000 or so distinct CDR3 sequences, approximately 43% seen once.

Sample: blood. The receptor's source is a woman younger than 30 in good health. The chain has TRBV6-6 and TRBJ1-4, with D possibly being TRBD1 (6 bases). CDR3: CASSYGYRDNEKLFF. The CDR3 DNA reads TGTGCCAGCAGTTACGGATACAGGGATAATGAAAAACTGTTTTTT.